This TCR beta chain was found in a study of CD8 T cells in ankylosing spondylitis. General study points: There was a TCR beta motif, made of several highly homologous variants, that appeared characteristic of ankylosing spondylitis blood. Reports of some motif variants in reactive arthritis synovial fluid and blood predate this one.

V shed 4 bases, J shed 0 bases, and the junction held 11 bases outside the gene matches. Looked up from germline, CDR1 is SGHAT and CDR2 is FQNNGV. This CDR3 is 19 amino acids long. A few counts support this clonotype. Its antigen is unidentified. TCRdb reanalysed the 5' RACE reads using MiXCR and keeps one entry per CDR3 protein. The sample lists around 770,000 distinct CDR3 sequences, about 10% seen once, with 0.51% in the top ten. The chain combines TRBV11-2 with TRBJ2-2; 10 bases match TRBD1. This TCR was recovered from a male donor with ankylosing spondylitis. The material sequenced was blood, either unsorted or a sorted T cell fraction (not recorded which). CDR3 in DNA: TGTGCCAGCAGCTCAACCCGACAGGGGGCGGAATCGAACACCGGGGAGCTGTTTTTT. Translating it yields CASSSTRQGAESNTGELFF.